The 15 T cell receptor beta chains presented below share a single source sample, sequenced in a study of blood T cells in healthy people across ages. For the second PCR, which ran for about 6 to 12 cycles, a sample-barcoded 5' primer and a J-beta primer mix were used. TCRdb re-called the 5' RACE reads through MiXCR, storing one row per CDR3 protein. This sample has hundreds of thousands of distinct CDR3 sequences, with about 50% found just once. Sequencing was performed on blood. Receptors originate from a woman of 80 years or more in good health.

This clonotype was detected only a few times. Its ends do not fully match the called genes, so a read error is possible. CDR3 protein: CASSDSSDYGYTF. The CDR3 nucleotides read TGTGCCAGCAGTGACTCGTCAGATTATGGCTACACCTTC. This sequence joins TRBV6-5 and TRBJ1-2; D is uncertain. Germline-derived CDR1 and CDR2 are MNHEY and SVGAGI. The CDR3 is 13 residues long.

Many counts were recorded for this clonotype. This rearrangement joins TRBV5-1 to TRBJ2-7, with D perhaps TRBD1 (5 bases). This CDR3 spans 13 amino acids. V lost 4 bases and J 5 bases, leaving 13 bases between the germline ends. Germline V CDR1 and CDR2: SGHRS, YFSETQ. CDR3 DNA: TGCGCCAGCAGCGGGGCCAGGGTCAACGAGCAGTACTTC. Translated, it gives CASSGARVNEQYF.

This clonotype was picked up many times. This chain connects TRBV28 to TRBJ2-1; the D call may be TRBD1 or TRBD2 (5 bases each). The germline V gene encodes CDR1 MDHEN and CDR2 SYDVKM. The CDR3 is 15 amino acids. The V and J ends lost 7 bases and 3 bases respectively, with 16 bases between them. The CDR3: CASTTGTLNYNEQFF. The CDR3 nucleotides read TGTGCCAGCACCACCGGGACCCTGAACTACAATGAGCAGTTCTTC.

Ten or more counts support this clonotype. This chain connects TRBV7-3 to TRBJ2-1; D ambiguous. Trimming took 0 bases from V and 10 from J, leaving 4 bases between them. In germline, CDR1 is SGHTA, CDR2 FQGTGA. The CDR3 runs to 11 residues. This chain's CDR3 is CASSLTGEQFF. The CDR3 DNA sequence: TGTGCCAGCAGCTTAACAGGGGAGCAGTTCTTC. Looking up the rest from reference TRBV7-3 and TRBJ2-1 gives the full variable domain: GAGVSQTPSNKVTEKGKYVELRCDPISGHTALYWYRQSLGQGPEFLIYFQGTGAADDSGLPNDRFFAVRPEGSVSTLKIQRTERGDSAVYLCASSLTGEQFFGPGTRLTVL.

The chain couples TRBV28 to TRBJ1-2, with D unresolved. The V gene lost 6 bases and the J gene lost 4 bases, with 15 bases spanning the gap. This CDR3 contains 14 residues. The V gene's germline CDR1 is MDHEN and CDR2 SYDVKM. The chain's CDR3 is CASSPLDGFYGYTF. CDR3 sequence (DNA): TGTGCCAGCAGCCCCTTGGACGGATTCTATGGCTACACCTTC.

As regards this clonotype: One base away lies a much larger clone, so this may be a sequencing read error. The chain has TRBV21-1 and TRBJ2-1; TRBD2 is the table's D call, not checked against the DNA. TRBV21-1 is labeled a pseudogene. CDR3 size: 20 residues. CDR3 in amino acids: CASSKKGLPVAGLSYNERFF. The CDR3 nucleotides are TGTGCCAGCAGCAAAAAGGGCCTTCCGGTAGCGGGCCTCTCCTACAATGAGCGGTTCTTC.

In DNA form, the CDR3 reads TGTGCCGCACAGAGACAGGGGCTCATTTCCTACGAGCAGTACTTC. It specifies CAAQRQGLISYEQYF. This chain joins TRBV6-1 and TRBJ2-7, with 8 bases fitting TRBD1. V lost 11 bases and J lost 1; bases outside the gene matches: 13. Germline CDR1 reads MNHNS; CDR2 reads SASEGT. The CDR3 spans 15 residues.

The V call is TRBV29-1, the J call TRBJ2-3; the D gene is possibly TRBD2 (5 bases). The CDR3 loop spans 12 amino acids. V lost 3 bases and J 3 bases, leaving 7 bases between the germline ends. CDR1 and CDR2 (germline): SQVTM, ANQGSEA. The CDR3 DNA follows: TGCAGCGTTGAGAGGGATACAGATACGCAGTATTTT. Translation: CSVERDTDTQYF.

The chain couples TRBV20-1 to TRBJ1-5; 7 bases line up with TRBD1. The germline CDR1 and CDR2 sequences are DFQATT and SNEGSKA (reference sequence). This CDR3 spans 17 amino acids. After removal of 1 base from V and 0 bases from J, the junction contained 9 bases not matched to a gene. The CDR3 DNA reads TGCAGTGCTAGAGGTTCCGCAGGGGGGTATAGCAATCAGCCCCAGCATTTT. Its protein product is CSARGSAGGYSNQPQHF.

This clonotype has just a few counts. The chain employs TRBV6-4 and TRBJ2-1; 7 bases are shared with TRBD1. This CDR3 is 15 amino acids long. The V segment lost 6 bases and the J segment 0 bases; nucleotides outside the gene matches: 5. Germline loops: CDR1 MRHNA, CDR2 SNTAGT. In nucleotides, the CDR3 is TGTGCCAGCAGGGTACAGGGGAGCTCCTACAATGAGCAGTTCTTC. Translated: CASRVQGSSYNEQFF.

This clonotype occurred many times. A much more abundant neighbour one base away suggests this may be a read error. V is TRBV21-1 and J is TRBJ2-5. TRBV21-1 represents a pseudogene. The CDR3 contains 12 residues. The chain's CDR3 is CASSRGGDEQYF. CDR3 in DNA: TGTGCCAGCAGCAGGGGTGGAGATGAGCAGTACTTC.

The chain joins TRBV7-8 to TRBJ2-3; no firm D call. V dropped 7 bases and J dropped 0 bases, with 11 bases sitting between them. This CDR3 is 14 amino acids long. The germline V gene has CDR1 SGHVS and CDR2 FQNEAQ. Written as DNA, the CDR3 is TGTGCCAGCACCGTGGGCAGTAGCACAGATACGCAGTATTTT. It yields the protein CASTVGSSTDTQYF.

This rearrangement joins TRBV7-9 to TRBJ2-7, with TRBD1 as a possible D gene (6 bases). Per germline, CDR1 SEHNR and CDR2 FQNEAQ (reference sequence). This CDR3 is built from 13 residues. Trimming took off 1 base at V and 6 bases at J, with 10 bases between the two ends. The CDR3 DNA follows: TGTGCCAGCAGCTTAGAGCAGGGGAGCGAGCAGTACTTC. As protein: CASSLEQGSEQYF.

The chain combines TRBV29-1 with TRBJ1-2; the D is unclear. Trimming cost V 5 bases and J 4 bases, with 14 bases left between them. CDR3 length: 13 residues. Per germline, CDR1 SQVTM and CDR2 ANQGSEA. The DNA for the CDR3 is TGCAGCGTTAGAGTCCCGAGTGGCTATGGCTACACCTTC. Translation gives CSVRVPSGYGYTF.

This chain connects TRBV30 to TRBJ2-3; 10 nucleotides match TRBD2. The CDR3 sequence is 14 residues long. V gave up 4 bases and J gave up 2 bases; unmatched junction bases: 3. Germline assignment: CDR1 GTSNPN and CDR2 SVGIG (reference sequence). The CDR3 bases are TGTGCCTGGATTCTAGCGGGAGCCACAGATACGCAGTATTTT. This sequence encodes CAWILAGATDTQYF. The full variable domain, completed using reference TRBV30 and TRBJ2-3, is SQTIHQWPATLVQPVGSPLSLECTVEGTSNPNLYWYRQAAGRGLQLLFYSVGIGQISSEVPQNLSASRPQDRQFILSSKKLLLSDSGFYLCAWILAGATDTQYFGPGTRLTVL.